A selection of T cell receptor beta chains follows, all from one sample in a study of blood T cell repertoires in COVID-19. Measured with immunoSEQ multiplex PCR; TCRdb has only the in-frame clones, and not every one. The data hold about 150,000 clones, with approximately 80% observed a single time. The sequenced sample consisted of peripheral blood. These receptor sequences come from a woman aged 55-75 years with acute or convalescent COVID-19. The CDR3 runs from the conserved cysteine through the conserved F or W. D genes are given only for firm matches. Expanded clones are given a class, and other clones once, few, many or no size at all.

v_call	d_call	j_call	clone_size	cdr3_aa	cdr3_nt
TRBV12-5	TRBD2	TRBJ2-1	.	CASGLVLSGGSSEQFF	TGTGCTAGTGGTTTGGTACTTAGCGGGGGGTCATCTGAGCAGTTCTTC
TRBV2	TRBD1	TRBJ1-2	few	CASSHRQGGSYGYTF	TGTGCCAGCAGTCACCGACAGGGGGGGAGCTATGGCTACACCTTC
TRBV6-5	.	TRBJ1-2	many	CASSQTTTGGYTF	TGTGCCAGCAGTCAAACAACAACGGGGGGCTACACCTTC
TRBV18	.	TRBJ1-5	.	CASSPGEIQPQHF	TGTGCCAGCTCACCGGGAGAGATACAGCCCCAGCATTTT
TRBV7-2	TRBD1	TRBJ1-2	.	CASSLPGQVYGYTF	TGTGCCAGCAGCTTACCGGGACAGGTCTATGGCTACACCTTC
TRBV30	.	TRBJ2-1	.	CAWSSHEQFF	TGTGCCTGGAGTAGCCATGAGCAGTTCTTC
TRBV28	.	TRBJ1-2	.	CALHPQGSGGYTF	TGTGCCTTACACCCGCAGGGGTCGGGTGGCTACACCTTC
TRBV27	.	TRBJ1-5	few	CASRPGVISNQPQHF	TGTGCCAGCAGGCCAGGGGTAATTAGCAATCAGCCCCAGCATTTT
TRBV5-6	.	TRBJ2-5	.	CASSLSSSGETQYF	TGTGCCAGCAGCTTGTCATCCTCAGGGGAGACCCAGTACTTC
TRBV6-5	TRBD1	TRBJ1-1	.	CASSSAGGARNTEAFF	TGTGCCAGCAGTTCCGCAGGGGGCGCGAGAAACACTGAAGCTTTCTTT
TRBV27	TRBD1	TRBJ1-5	.	CASSFLGPGQTHQPQHF	TGTGCCAGCAGTTTTCTTGGGCCGGGACAGACTCATCAGCCCCAGCATTTT
TRBV19	TRBD1	TRBJ1-4	.	CASSNPPGQLDEKLFF	TGTGCCAGTAGTAACCCCCCGGGACAGCTAGATGAAAAACTGTTTTTT
TRBV7-9	.	TRBJ1-2	.	CASSASYNYGYTF	TGTGCCAGCAGCGCGAGTTATAACTATGGCTACACCTTC
TRBV7-3	TRBD2	TRBJ2-1	.	CASSLAGAYNEQFF	TGTGCCAGCAGCTTAGCGGGGGCCTACAATGAGCAGTTCTTC
TRBV3-1/TRBV3-2	TRBD2	TRBJ2-5	.	CASAKRDLQETQYF	TGTGCCAGCGCTAAGCGGGACCTCCAAGAGACCCAGTACTTC
TRBV7-2	.	TRBJ2-2	.	CASSLGGVYTGELFF	TGTGCCAGCAGCTTAGGCGGTGTTTACACCGGGGAGCTGTTTTTT
TRBV18	TRBD1	TRBJ2-2	.	CASSPRVVSGTDLTGELFF	TGTGCCAGCTCACCGCGGGTAGTTTCCGGGACAGATTTAACCGGGGAGCTGTTTTTT
TRBV18	TRBD2	TRBJ2-7	.	CASSPQERGAYEQYF	TGTGCCAGCTCACCACAAGAGCGGGGGGCCTACGAGCAGTACTTC
TRBV29-1	.	TRBJ1-2	.	CSVVWGLEGYTF	TGCAGCGTGGTATGGGGGCTGGAAGGCTACACCTTC
TRBV4-1	.	TRBJ1-1	.	CASSQMVGAVAEAFF	TGCGCCAGCAGCCAAATGGTAGGGGCAGTCGCTGAAGCTTTCTTT
TRBV7-2	.	TRBJ1-6	.	CASSVTLPGGSPLHF	TGTGCCAGCAGCGTAACTCTCCCAGGAGGTTCACCCCTCCACTTT
TRBV28	.	TRBJ1-4	.	CASSLNLGSGEKLFF	TGTGCCAGCAGCCTTAACCTCGGATCGGGTGAAAAACTGTTTTTT
TRBV28	.	TRBJ2-4	.	CASSPPGRGAGIQYF	TGTGCCAGCAGTCCACCGGGACGCGGGGCGGGAATTCAGTACTTC
TRBV18	.	TRBJ1-5	.	CASSPQMSRDGNQPQHF	TGTGCCAGCTCACCACAGATGTCCAGGGATGGCAATCAGCCCCAGCATTTT
TRBV7-8	TRBD1	TRBJ1-5	.	CASSAPSGTGGAWNQPQHF	TGTGCCAGCAGCGCACCCTCCGGGACAGGGGGCGCTTGGAATCAGCCCCAGCATTTT
TRBV7-9	.	TRBJ1-1	.	CASSPFGGSMNTEAFF	TGTGCCAGCAGCCCCTTTGGGGGGAGCATGAACACTGAAGCTTTCTTT